This TCR beta chain stems from a study of blood T cell repertoires in COVID-19. The data were produced by immunoSEQ multiplex PCR, yet TCRdb's version contains in-frame clones alone and is incomplete. The table includes roughly 230,000 clones, 70% to 85% detected once. Ages ranged from about 18 to 100 years, with residence in about 23 US areas. Which cohort a participant joined came from the clinical history participants gave. Among Cohort 3 donors, those recovered had two negative PCRs, clearance, or symptom resolution. This clone was detected a few times. Within the sample, other DNA sequences also encode this same CDR3. This TCR was sampled from a woman in her sixties who had recovered from COVID-19. The sequencing sample was made of PBMCs or T cells enriched from blood (not recorded which).

DNA for the CDR3: TGCGCCAGCAGCTTGAGAGGGGGCACTGAAGCTTTCTTT. Translated: CASSLRGGTEAFF. The chain combines TRBV5-1 with TRBJ1-1; a weak D match, TRBD1 (6 bases). V lost 1 base to trimming and J lost 4 bases, with 8 bases between them. Germline V gene lookup returns CDR1 SGHRS and CDR2 YFSETQ. The CDR3 loop spans 13 amino acids.